A single sample is the source of the 19 T cell receptor beta chains below, sequenced in a study of blood T cell repertoires in COVID-19. Produced via immunoSEQ multiplex PCR; TCRdb's table is partial and in-frame only. This table has about 480,000 clones, nearly 90% appearing once. Input material: PBMCs or T cells enriched from blood (not recorded which). The receptors were sampled from a woman aged 18 to 35 with acute COVID-19.

The chain links TRBV3-1 (or the pseudogene TRBV3-2) to TRBJ1-1, with D possibly being TRBD1 (6 bases). The CDR3 is 13 amino acids. Germline loops: CDR1 LGHDT, CDR2 YNNKEL (reference sequence). Trimming cost V 5 bases and J 4 bases, with 11 bases left between them. CDR3: CASSSLRGTEAFF. CDR3 nucleotide sequence: TGTGCCAGCAGCTCCCTCAGGGGCACTGAAGCTTTCTTT.

The genes are TRBV6-2 or TRBV6-3 and TRBJ1-5; D may be TRBD1 (5 bases). Germline CDR1 reads MNHEY; CDR2 reads SVGEGT. This CDR3 comprises 19 residues. The V gene lost 2 bases and the J gene lost 0 bases, with 20 bases spanning the gap. CDR3 bases: TGTGCCAGCAGTTACGCCCGCAGGTCGGGGGTATATAGCAATCAGCCCCAGCATTTT. Amino acids: CASSYARRSGVYSNQPQHF.

V and J are TRBV4-2 and TRBJ2-7; D unresolved. This CDR3 has 17 amino acids. Germline loops: CDR1 LGHNA, CDR2 YNFKEQ. V lost 2 bases and J lost 3, with 20 bases in between. CDR3 DNA: TGTGCCAGCAGCCAAACCGCTCTCTCCGGCGACTTCTACGAGCAGTACTTC. It translates to CASSQTALSGDFYEQYF.

There are a few counts of this clone. The genes are TRBV6-2 or TRBV6-3 and TRBJ2-3; 10 nucleotides match TRBD2. The CDR3 loop spans 15 amino acids. The germline V gene encodes CDR1 MNHEY and CDR2 SVGEGT. The junction had 6 bases not matched to a gene; V was cut back by 3 bases and J by 6 bases. CDR3 in amino acids: CASSYASGGPDTQYF. DNA of the CDR3: TGTGCCAGCAGTTATGCTAGCGGGGGCCCGGATACGCAGTATTTT.

The chain is built from TRBV20-1 and TRBJ2-3, with TRBD2 identical over 8 bases. Germline lookup yields CDR1 DFQATT and CDR2 SNEGSKA (reference sequence). The CDR3 contains 15 residues. V lost 3 bases and J lost 3; bases outside the gene matches: 8. The CDR3 region is CSASRSGLATDTQYF. CDR3 sequence (DNA): TGCAGTGCTAGTAGATCCGGACTAGCAACAGATACGCAGTATTTT.

The V gene is TRBV19, the J gene TRBJ1-1; 8 bases align to TRBD1. CDR1 and CDR2 from the germline V gene are LNHDA and SQIVND (reference sequence). This CDR3 comprises 16 residues. J lost 1 base, V lost 0 bases, and 4 bases had no gene match. The CDR3 protein is CASSIEGDRTNTEAFF. The CDR3 nucleotides are TGTGCCAGTAGTATAGAAGGGGACAGGACGAACACTGAAGCTTTCTTT.

The chain recombines TRBV19 with TRBJ1-3; D remains unclear. V was pared by 1 base and J by 0 bases, with 7 bases between. Looked up from germline, CDR1 is LNHDA and CDR2 is SQIVND (reference sequence). This CDR3 spans 15 amino acids. The CDR3 coding sequence is TGTGCCAGTAGTATAGGGAGTGTCTCTGGAAACACCATATATTTT. It specifies CASSIGSVSGNTIYF. Full variable domain (missing parts from reference TRBV19 and TRBJ1-3): DGGITQSPKYLFRKEGQNVTLSCEQNLNHDAMYWYRQDPGQGLRLIYYSQIVNDFQKGDIAEGYSVSREKKESFPLTVTSAQKNPTAFYLCASSIGSVSGNTIYFGEGSWLTVV.

The CDR3 loop is CASSFSDRQSTDTQYF. CDR3 coding DNA: TGTGCCAGCAGTTTTAGCGACAGGCAGAGCACAGATACGCAGTATTTT. This chain links TRBV28 with TRBJ2-3; perhaps TRBD1 as D (6 bases). CDR3 length: 16 amino acids. Trimming left V 3 bases short and J 0 bases short, with 13 bases between. The germline gives CDR1 MDHEN, CDR2 SYDVKM.

The chain joins TRBV5-6 to TRBJ1-4; D unresolved. The CDR3 has 12 amino acids. V dropped 2 bases and J dropped 5 bases, with 4 bases sitting between them. Germline V gene data show CDR1 as SGHDT and CDR2 as YYEEEE. The CDR3 loop is CASSFRNEKLFF. Here the CDR3 DNA reads TGTGCCAGCAGCTTCCGGAATGAAAAACTGTTTTTT.

The chain combines TRBV9 with TRBJ2-5, with a possible D match to TRBD1 (6 bases). The CDR3 runs 15 residues. In germline, CDR1 is SGDLS, CDR2 YYNGEE. V lost 3 bases and J 2 bases, leaving 14 bases between the germline ends. The CDR3 DNA is TGTGCCAGCAGCGCCGCAGGGGACCCTCAAGAGACCCAGTACTTC. Protein: CASSAAGDPQETQYF.

V is TRBV28 and J is TRBJ2-2; D may be TRBD1 (5 bases). The germline CDR1 and CDR2 sequences are MDHEN and SYDVKM. Between the trimmed V and J ends, which lost 6 bases and 5 bases, there was a span of 13 bases. The CDR3 loop spans 14 amino acids. DNA for the CDR3: TGTGCCAGCAGCCTTGGGGCGCCTACCGGGGAGCTGTTTTTT. Translated: CASSLGAPTGELFF.

The J gene is TRBJ2-3, the V gene TRBV2, with 7 bases that match TRBD2. Germline lookup yields CDR1 SNHLY and CDR2 FYNNEI. Losses at the gene ends were 6 bases for V and 5 bases for J; bases not matched to a gene: 8. The CDR3 is 14 amino acids. CDR3 DNA sequence: TGTGCCAGCAGGGGACCCGGGGGGAAAGATACGCAGTATTTT. Translation gives CASRGPGGKDTQYF.

The chain links TRBV27 to TRBJ1-5; possibly TRBD1 for D (6 bases). This CDR3 has 18 residues. Germline values: CDR1 MNHEY, CDR2 SMNVEV (reference sequence). With 1 base removed from V and 0 bases from J, the gap between germline ends came to 16 bases. CDR3 sequence (DNA): TGTGCCAGCAGTTTATGGGGGGGGGACAACCATAGCAATCAGCCCCAGCATTTT. Translated: CASSLWGGDNHSNQPQHF.

This chain joins TRBV6-5 and TRBJ1-2; 7 bases are shared with TRBD1. The CDR3 is 15 amino acids. V trimming: 5 bases; J trimming: 4 bases; junction bases outside the gene matches: 10. Germline loops: CDR1 MNHEY, CDR2 SVGAGI. Written as DNA, the CDR3 is TGTGCCAGCAGTCTCTCCTTAACAGGGGCCTATGGCTACACCTTC. Translation gives CASSLSLTGAYGYTF.

The chain employs TRBV3-1 (or the pseudogene TRBV3-2) and TRBJ2-5, with unresolved D. This CDR3 spans 13 amino acids. V was pared by 4 bases and J by 2 bases, with 8 bases between. Looked up from germline, CDR1 is LGHDT and CDR2 is YNNKEL (reference sequence). CDR3 sequence: CASSLPVQETQYF. The DNA of the CDR3 is TGTGCCAGCAGCCTCCCCGTTCAAGAGACCCAGTACTTC.

The chain is built from TRBV7-9 and TRBJ2-1, with D maybe TRBD2 (6 bases). The CDR3 extends over 15 amino acids. Germline CDR1 reads SEHNR; CDR2 reads FQNEAQ (reference sequence). V shed 1 base and J shed 5 bases, with 12 bases lying between them. The CDR3 here is CASSLGAGSHNEQFF. In DNA, the CDR3 is TGTGCCAGCAGCTTAGGGGCGGGGTCGCACAATGAGCAGTTCTTC.

The chain uses TRBV10-1 and TRBJ2-1; TRBD2 aligns across 8 bases. Germline CDR1 reads WNHNN; CDR2 reads SYGVQD (reference sequence). V gave up 8 bases and J gave up 0 bases; unmatched junction bases: 3. The CDR3 consists of 14 residues. This chain's CDR3 is CASGSGSSYNEQFF. The CDR3 region has the DNA TGCGCCAGCGGGAGCGGGAGCTCCTACAATGAGCAGTTCTTC.

The chain employs TRBV9 and TRBJ2-7, with D maybe TRBD1 (8 bases). This CDR3 is built from 14 residues. CDR1 is SGDLS, CDR2 YYNGEE, per germline. Trimming shortened V by 4 bases and J by 4 bases, and 15 bases separated the two germline ends. Here the CDR3 reads CASSFDRGGYEQYF. The CDR3 nucleotides are TGTGCCAGCAGCTTCGACAGGGGAGGGTACGAGCAGTACTTC.

The chain links TRBV10-3 to TRBJ2-5; 9 positions match TRBD1. CDR1 is ENHRY, CDR2 SYGVKD, per germline. This CDR3 is 13 amino acids long. Losses at the gene ends were 11 bases for V and 3 bases for J; bases not matched to a gene: 7. The CDR3 loop is CAAGQGFEETQYF. The CDR3 bases are TGTGCCGCTGGACAGGGGTTTGAAGAGACCCAGTACTTC.